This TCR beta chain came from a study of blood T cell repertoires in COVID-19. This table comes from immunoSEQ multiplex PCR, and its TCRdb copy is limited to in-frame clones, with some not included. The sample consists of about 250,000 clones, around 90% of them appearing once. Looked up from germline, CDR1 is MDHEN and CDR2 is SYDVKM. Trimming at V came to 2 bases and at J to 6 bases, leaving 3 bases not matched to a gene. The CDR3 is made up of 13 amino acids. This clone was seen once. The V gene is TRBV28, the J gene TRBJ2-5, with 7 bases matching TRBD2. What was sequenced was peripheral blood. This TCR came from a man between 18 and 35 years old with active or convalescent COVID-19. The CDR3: CASSLGTTKTQYF. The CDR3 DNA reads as TGTGCCAGCAGTTTAGGGACTACAAAGACCCAGTACTTC.